This TCR beta chain was obtained from a study of shared clonotypes between healthy human individuals. Findings and limits, study-wide: Generally, naive subsets (rather than memory subsets) showed larger estimated richness.

CDR1 and CDR2 from the germline V gene are SGHRS and YFSETQ. CDR3 length equals 13 residues. V lost 0 bases and J lost 4, with 8 bases in between. Using immunoSEQ multiplex PCR, the repertoire was profiled, and TCRdb retains in-frame clones only, with some absent. This sample has 660,000 or so clones, with approximately 96% found just once. Naivety among CD8 cells was defined by CD45RO negativity and positive CCR7 selection, thereby excluding terminally differentiated effector memory CD45RA+ cells. This clone was detected only once. As yet, its antigen is unknown. Other DNA variants within this sample encode the same CDR3.

The V call is TRBV5-1, the J call TRBJ2-7, with a tentative D call TRBD1 (6 bases). The sequencing input was naive CD8+ T cells sorted from blood. The TCR comes from a woman aged 30 to 39 in good health. In DNA form, the CDR3 reads TGCGCCAGCAGCTTGGGGACAGTGTACGAGCAGTACTTC. Translation: CASSLGTVYEQYF.